The sample holds one count of the clone carrying this TCR beta chain. This record belongs to a study of blood T cell repertoires in COVID-19. Study at large: Samples taken during acute and convalescent COVID-19 were collected in the United States, Italy and Spain. The analysed material was cDNA or gDNA that came from T cells, B-cell-depleted T cells, or PBMCs.

CDR1 and CDR2 (germline): SGHRS, YFSETQ. V shed 4 bases, J shed 0 bases, and the junction held 5 bases outside the gene matches. The CDR3 has 15 amino acids. How the authors handled the data: How many nucleated cells were present was estimated from reference gene primer amplification. Generated by immunoSEQ multiplex PCR, the TCRdb table keeps only in-frame clones and is missing some. V and J calls and clone size are given by that table; D and trimming were obtained from the DNA. The table has hundreds of thousands of clones, roughly nine tenths seen once. This chain links TRBV5-1 with TRBJ2-3; 7 bases match TRBD2. The specimen was peripheral blood. The clonotype comes from a woman in her fifties or sixties who had recovered from COVID-19. The CDR3 DNA is TGCGCCAGCAGCCTGAGCGGGGCTAGCACAGATACGCAGTATTTT. Translated, it gives CASSLSGASTDTQYF.